Listed below are T cell receptor beta chains from one sample, sequenced in a study of cytomegalovirus exposure and HLA in healthy donors. Libraries were prepared by immunoSEQ multiplex PCR; TCRdb keeps only in-frame clonotypes and omits some of them. The sample holds about 140,000 clones, around 80% seen once. Sequencing was performed on PBMCs. Receptors originate from a man in his forties or fifties in good health and CMV-seropositive. CDR3s include the opening cysteine and the closing phenylalanine or tryptophan. Each record gives: V gene, D gene, J gene, clone size, CDR3 protein, CDR3 DNA. D genes are given only for firm matches. Only part of the rows carry a size: once, few, many, or a class if the clone is expanded.

TRBV6-1	TRBD1	TRBJ1-1	NA	CASSSTGGRNTEAFF	TGTGCCAGCAGTTCGACAGGGGGTAGGAACACTGAAGCTTTCTTT
TRBV19	NA	TRBJ2-1	once	CASSIALHNEQFF	TGTGCCAGTAGTATAGCCCTTCACAATGAGCAGTTCTTC
TRBV28	TRBD1	TRBJ2-1	NA	CASSLFPQGAYNEQFF	TGTGCCAGCAGTTTATTTCCACAGGGGGCGTACAATGAGCAGTTCTTC
TRBV2	NA	TRBJ2-7	NA	CASSQTGTSGYEQYF	TGTGCCAGCAGTCAAACCGGGACATCGGGGTACGAGCAGTACTTC
TRBV5-1	TRBD2	TRBJ2-7	few	CASSSLAGGAPYEQYF	TGCGCCAGCAGCTCACTAGCGGGAGGCGCCCCCTACGAGCAGTACTTC
TRBV2	TRBD1	TRBJ1-6	NA	CASKSGGDSYNSPLHF	TGTGCCAGCAAATCAGGGGGTGACTCCTATAATTCACCCCTCCACTTT
TRBV18	NA	TRBJ1-1	NA	CASSHTDRENTEAFF	TGTGCCAGCTCCCATACCGACAGAGAGAACACTGAAGCTTTCTTT
TRBV7-2	NA	TRBJ1-1	NA	CASTLGGIQTEAFF	TGTGCCAGCACCCTGGGGGGGATTCAGACTGAAGCTTTCTTT
TRBV28	TRBD1	TRBJ1-5	NA	CASIRDRGYQPQHF	TGTGCCAGCATTCGAGACAGGGGCTATCAGCCCCAGCATTTT
TRBV6-6	NA	TRBJ2-7	NA	CASSYSGGSTYEQYF	TGTGCCAGCAGTTACTCGGGGGGATCCACCTACGAGCAGTACTTC